The 19 T cell receptor beta chains below come from one sample, sequenced in a study of metastatic and nonmetastatic thyroid tumors. MiXCR re-clonotyped the PCR reads for TCRdb. The sample has fewer than 35,000 clones; about 20% are singletons. Patients had received no treatment of any kind before thyroid surgery. Sequenced input: blood. These receptors originate from a female donor with papillary thyroid cancer or a benign thyroid nodule (not recorded which). Some clones in this sample may be carry-over from other donors' samples.

This clone has at least ten counts. The genes are TRBV20-1 and TRBJ1-6; 7 bases match TRBD1. The V gene end was trimmed by 3 bases and the J gene end by 6 bases; junction bases not matched to a gene: 8. The germline V gene encodes CDR1 DFQATT and CDR2 SNEGSKA (reference sequence). This CDR3 comprises 15 residues. The CDR3 nucleotides are TGCAGTGCTAGGCCGGTCGGGGACAGTAATTCACCCCTCCACTTT. This translates into CSARPVGDSNSPLHF.

In its sample, this clone was seen many times. The V and J genes are TRBV10-1 and TRBJ1-1, with D maybe TRBD1 (5 bases). Germline values: CDR1 WNHNN, CDR2 SYGVQD (reference sequence). Trimming cost V 3 bases and J 3 bases, with 8 bases left between them. The CDR3 extends over 13 amino acids. CDR3 in DNA: TGCGCCAGCAGTGATGAAGGGGACACTGAAGCTTTCTTT. Residues: CASSDEGDTEAFF.

In this sample, this clone turned up a few times. A much larger clone lies a single base off, so this may be a read error. This chain links TRBV27 with TRBJ2-7; 12 bases agree with TRBD2. The V gene's germline CDR1 is MNHEY and CDR2 SMNVEV (reference sequence). The CDR3 spans 16 residues. This chain's CDR3 is CASSLTSGSPHYEHYF. CDR3 in DNA: TGTGCCAGCAGTTTGACTAGCGGGAGCCCTCACTACGAGCATTACTTC.

This clone appeared many times. This chain links TRBV28 with TRBJ2-7; 8 nucleotides line up with TRBD1. Trimming at V came to 6 bases and at J to 6 bases, leaving 16 bases not matched to a gene. In germline, CDR1 is MDHEN, CDR2 SYDVKM. This CDR3 region has 16 residues. In DNA, the CDR3 is TGTGCCAGCAGCCCCCCGACAGGGGTAAGGGGTTTCGAGCAGTACTTC. As protein: CASSPPTGVRGFEQYF.

The sample holds many counts of this clone. The chain links TRBV7-9 to TRBJ2-7, with D possibly being TRBD2 (6 bases). Trimming took 4 bases from V and 2 from J, leaving 12 bases between them. The germline V gene encodes CDR1 SEHNR and CDR2 FQNEAQ (reference sequence). This CDR3 spans 14 amino acids. The CDR3: CASSSGLQTYEQYF. CDR3 bases: TGTGCCAGCAGCTCGGGACTCCAGACCTACGAGCAGTACTTC. Filled out from reference TRBV7-9 and TRBJ2-7, the complete variable domain reads DTGVSQNPRHKITKRGQNVTFRCDPISEHNRLYWYRQTLGQGPEFLTYFQNEAQLEKSRLLSDRFSAERPKGSFSTLEIQRTEQGDSAMYLCASSSGLQTYEQYFGPGTRLTVT.

This clone was seen ten or more times. The junction and the germline gene differ at one end; a read error may be behind it. The sample holds other DNA sequences that translate to the same CDR3. CDR3: CASNPGTQETQYF. Here the CDR3 DNA reads TGCGCCAGCAACCCCGGGACCCAAGAGACCCAGTACTTC. The chain uses TRBV28 and TRBJ2-5; D might be TRBD1 or TRBD2, each matching 5 bases. Per germline, CDR1 MDHEN and CDR2 SYDVKM. The CDR3 consists of 13 residues.

At least ten counts were recorded for this clone. The rearrangement uses TRBV7-8 and TRBJ1-4; no definite D call. This CDR3 region has 13 residues. CDR1 SGHVS and CDR2 FQNEAQ come from the germline V gene. V lost 1 base and J lost 4, with 4 bases in between. The CDR3 region has the DNA TGTGCCAGCAGCTTAGTCGGTAATGAAAAACTGTTTTTT. As protein: CASSLVGNEKLFF. The full variable domain, rest sourced from reference TRBV7-8 and TRBJ1-4, is GAGVSQSPRYKVAKRGQDVALRCDPISGHVSLFWYQQALGQGPEFLTYFQNEAQLDKSGLPSDRFFAERPEGSVSTLKIQRTQQEDSAVYLCASSLVGNEKLFFGSGTQLSVL.

This clone has ten or more counts. The V call is TRBV5-1, the J call TRBJ2-2, with TRBD1 as a possible D gene (6 bases). Germline V lookup: CDR1 SGHRS, CDR2 YFSETQ. The CDR3 is made up of 15 amino acids. Trimming cost V 1 base and J 2 bases, with 9 bases left between them. The CDR3 DNA reads as TGCGCCAGCAGCTTGACAGGGTTCAACACCGGGGAGCTGTTTTTT. Translated: CASSLTGFNTGELFF.

This clone was counted between two and nine times. At one end, the junction sequence differs from germline, possibly due to a read error. V usage is TRBV6-1 and J usage is TRBJ2-2; TRBD2 is a possible D gene (5 bases). Germline loops: CDR1 MNHNS, CDR2 SASEGT. The CDR3 length is 15 residues. CDR3: CASRRTLSNTVELFF. The CDR3 DNA reads as TGTGCCAGCAGACGGACTCTCTCGAACACCGTGGAGTTGTTTTTT.

This clone was observed at least ten times. The chain combines TRBV7-2 with TRBJ2-1; 8 bases fit TRBD1. This CDR3 has 13 residues. The junction had 6 bases not matched to a gene; V was cut back by 5 bases and J by 9 bases. Germline values: CDR1 SGHTA, CDR2 FQGNSA. Here the CDR3 reads CASSVNRGSEQFF. In DNA form, the CDR3 reads TGTGCCAGCAGCGTCAACAGGGGGTCTGAGCAGTTCTTC. Based on the CDR3 plus reference TRBV7-2 and TRBJ2-1, the full variable domain is GAGVSQSPSNKVTEKGKDVELRCDPISGHTALYWYRQSLGQGLEFLIYFQGNSAPDKSGLPSDRFSAERTGGSVSTLTIQRTQQEDSAVYLCASSVNRGSEQFFGPGTRLTVL.

This clone was seen repeatedly, ten times or more. The rearrangement uses TRBV29-1 and TRBJ2-7, with TRBD2 matching 7 bases. CDR1 SQVTM and CDR2 ANQGSEA come from the germline V gene. With V trimmed by 7 bases and J by 5 bases, 8 bases remained unmatched. The CDR3 runs to 12 residues. The CDR3 protein is CSARTRLHEQYF. In nucleotides, the CDR3 is TGCAGCGCTAGGACTAGACTCCACGAGCAGTACTTC.

This clone was seen at least ten times. The chain employs TRBV10-2 and TRBJ2-3; 9 bases are a match to TRBD2. Trimming took 8 bases from V and 5 from J; bases not matched to a gene: 11. The CDR3 covers 15 residues. Looked up from germline, CDR1 is WSHSY and CDR2 is SAAADI. DNA for the CDR3: TGCGCCAGCGGGGACTCAGCGGGGGGTATAGATACGCAGTATTTT. This gives the protein CASGDSAGGIDTQYF.

V is TRBV2 and J is TRBJ2-7; D unclear. The CDR3 totals 15 residues. Germline CDR1 SNHLY, CDR2 FYNNEI. V lost 6 bases to trimming and J lost 5 bases, with 20 bases between them. As DNA, the CDR3 is TGTGCCAGCAGGCCTTTCCTATCGGCCCAGGACGAGCAGTACTTC. Protein sequence: CASRPFLSAQDEQYF. Variable domain in full (rest from reference TRBV2 and TRBJ2-7): EPEVTQTPSHQVTQMGQEVILRCVPISNHLYFYWYRQILGQKVEFLVSFYNNEISEKSEIFDDQFSVERPDGSNFTLKIRSTKLEDSAMYFCASRPFLSAQDEQYFGPGTRLTVT.

A word on this clone: The final CDR3 position lacks the conserved phenylalanine or tryptophan, pointing to a likely read error. This chain connects TRBV6-2 or TRBV6-3 to TRBJ2-1, with unresolved D. The CDR3 is 16 amino acids. The V end lost 6 bases, the J end lost 4 bases, and 19 bases lay between the germline ends. Germline-derived CDR1 and CDR2 are MNHEY and SVGEGT. The CDR3 DNA reads as TGTGCCAGCAGCGAGAACACGGCAGGCTCATACAATGAGCAGTTCTTA. Translated: CASSENTAGSYNEQFL.

The genes are TRBV20-1 and TRBJ1-6; D is undetermined. CDR1 and CDR2 from the germline V gene are DFQATT and SNEGSKA (reference sequence). V dropped 6 bases and J dropped 5 bases, with 17 bases sitting between them. CDR3 length: 15 residues. CDR3 region: CSAKDGFGDNSPLHF. In DNA form, the CDR3 reads TGCAGTGCCAAGGACGGGTTCGGGGATAATTCACCCCTCCACTTT.

In this sample, this clone turned up many times. The gene calls are TRBV15 and TRBJ1-2; maybe TRBD1 (6 bases). The CDR3 is made up of 16 amino acids. The germline V gene has CDR1 LNHNV and CDR2 YYDKDF (reference sequence). V was clipped by 0 bases and J by 8 bases, with 19 bases between them. CDR3 protein: CATSRDLEGGSEGYTF. CDR3 bases: TGTGCCACCAGCAGAGATCTGGAAGGGGGGTCGGAAGGCTACACCTTC.

There are many counts of this clone. This chain links TRBV2 with TRBJ1-5; TRBD1 matches at 7 bases. Germline-derived CDR1 and CDR2 are SNHLY and FYNNEI. This CDR3 has 15 residues. Germline trimming cut 7 bases from V and 3 bases from J; bases unmatched to any gene: 9. CDR3: CASTEHRGVNQPQHF. DNA for the CDR3: TGTGCCAGCACCGAACACAGGGGTGTCAATCAGCCCCAGCATTTT.

Concerning this clone: The CDR3 does not end in the conserved phenylalanine or tryptophan, so this is likely a read error. No DNA is shown, since the ends of the CDR3 on it are uncertain; the CDR3 is the one TCRdb lists. The V gene is TRBV28, the J gene TRBJ1-5. The CDR3 spans 11 amino acids, including both terminal residues. Germline assignment: CDR1 MDHEN and CDR2 SYDVKM. CDR3 sequence reads: CASSLGQPKHS.

There are many counts of this clone. The rearrangement uses TRBV5-1 and TRBJ1-5; a weak D match, TRBD1 (5 bases). Germline V gene sequence: CDR1 SGHRS, CDR2 YFSETQ. This CDR3 contains 15 residues. V dropped 1 base and J dropped 2 bases, with 10 bases sitting between them. Here the CDR3 reads CASSLNGGGNQPQHF. The CDR3 bases are TGCGCCAGCAGCTTGAATGGGGGTGGCAATCAGCCCCAGCATTTT.